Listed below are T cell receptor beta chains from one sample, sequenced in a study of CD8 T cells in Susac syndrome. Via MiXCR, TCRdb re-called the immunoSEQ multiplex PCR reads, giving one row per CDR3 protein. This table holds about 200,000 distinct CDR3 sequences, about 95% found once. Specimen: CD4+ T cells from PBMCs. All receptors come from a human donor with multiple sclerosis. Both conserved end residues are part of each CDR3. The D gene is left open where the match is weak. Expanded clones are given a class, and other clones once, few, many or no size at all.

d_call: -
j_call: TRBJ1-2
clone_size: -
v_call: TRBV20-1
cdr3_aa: CSAGQTYTF
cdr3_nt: TGCAGTGCCGGACAGACCTACACCTTC

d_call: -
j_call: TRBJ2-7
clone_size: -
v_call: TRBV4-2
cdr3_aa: CASSQLSSYEQYF
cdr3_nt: TGTGCCAGCAGCCAACTCAGCTCCTACGAGCAGTACTTC

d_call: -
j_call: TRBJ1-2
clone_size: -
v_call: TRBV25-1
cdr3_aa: CASSVGGGYTF
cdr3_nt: TGTGCCAGCAGTGTAGGAGGAGGCTACACCTTC

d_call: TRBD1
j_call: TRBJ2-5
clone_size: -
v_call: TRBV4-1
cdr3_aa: CASSQVTGGPETQYF
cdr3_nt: TGCGCCAGCAGCCAAGTTACAGGGGGCCCGGAGACCCAGTACTTC

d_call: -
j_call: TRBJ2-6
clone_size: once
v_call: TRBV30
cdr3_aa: CAWSAGTALSGANVLTF
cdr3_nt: TGTGCCTGGAGTGCCGGGACGGCACTCTCTGGGGCCAACGTCCTGACTTTC

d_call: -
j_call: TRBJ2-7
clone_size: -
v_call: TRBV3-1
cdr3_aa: CASSPRPGNSYEQYF
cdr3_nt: TGTGCCAGCAGCCCCCGGCCGGGGAACTCCTACGAGCAGTACTTC

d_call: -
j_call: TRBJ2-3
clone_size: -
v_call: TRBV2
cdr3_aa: CASSAGARTDTQYF
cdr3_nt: TGTGCCAGCAGTGCGGGGGCCCGCACAGATACGCAGTATTTT

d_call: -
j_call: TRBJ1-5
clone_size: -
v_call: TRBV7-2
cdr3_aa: CASSSQGGSNQPQHF
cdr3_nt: TGTGCCAGCAGCTCCCAAGGTGGGTCGAATCAGCCCCAGCATTTT

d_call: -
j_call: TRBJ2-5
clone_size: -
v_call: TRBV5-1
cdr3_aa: CASSLESPGRETQYF
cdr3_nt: TGCGCCAGCAGCTTGGAAAGCCCAGGTCGAGAGACCCAGTACTTC

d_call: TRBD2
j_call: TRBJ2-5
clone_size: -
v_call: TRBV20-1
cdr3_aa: CSADYLAGEIRAQETQYF
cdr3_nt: TGCAGTGCTGACTACCTAGCGGGGGAGATCAGGGCCCAAGAGACCCAGTACTTC

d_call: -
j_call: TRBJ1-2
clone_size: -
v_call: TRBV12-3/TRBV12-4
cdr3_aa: CASSSHGGGENGYTF
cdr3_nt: TGTGCCAGCAGTTCGCACGGGGGAGGGGAGAATGGCTACACCTTC

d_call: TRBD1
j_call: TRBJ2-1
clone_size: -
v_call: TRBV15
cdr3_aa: CATSRGQGPYNEQFF
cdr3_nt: TGTGCCACCAGCAGAGGACAGGGTCCCTACAATGAGCAGTTCTTC

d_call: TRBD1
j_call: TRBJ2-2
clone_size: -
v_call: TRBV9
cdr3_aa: CASSPLQGASGGELFF
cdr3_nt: TGTGCCAGCAGCCCCCTGCAGGGGGCATCAGGCGGGGAGCTGTTTTTT

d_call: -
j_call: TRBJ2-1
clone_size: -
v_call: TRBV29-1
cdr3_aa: CSADAYNEQFF
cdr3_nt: TGCAGCGCCGACGCCTACAATGAGCAGTTCTTC

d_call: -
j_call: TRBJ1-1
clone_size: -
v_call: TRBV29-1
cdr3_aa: CSVSRRSGQLNTEVFF
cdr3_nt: TGCAGCGTTAGCCGCCGGTCAGGACAATTGAACACTGAAGTTTTCTTT

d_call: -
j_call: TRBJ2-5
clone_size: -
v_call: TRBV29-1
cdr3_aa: CSVGLQLQETQYF
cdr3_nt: TGCAGCGTTGGGTTACAGCTCCAAGAGACCCAGTACTTC

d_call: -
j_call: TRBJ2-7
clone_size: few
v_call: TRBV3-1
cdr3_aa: CASSQGDEQYF
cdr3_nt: TGTGCCAGCAGCCAAGGCGACGAGCAGTACTTC

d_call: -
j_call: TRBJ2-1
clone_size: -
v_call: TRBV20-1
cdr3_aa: CSVIRGNEQFF
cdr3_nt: TGCAGCGTTATAAGAGGGAATGAGCAGTTCTTC

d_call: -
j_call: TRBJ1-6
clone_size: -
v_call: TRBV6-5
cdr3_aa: CASRVGQNSPLHF
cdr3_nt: TGTGCCAGTCGGGTTGGACAAAATTCACCCCTCCACTTT

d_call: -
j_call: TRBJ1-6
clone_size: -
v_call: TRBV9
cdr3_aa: CASSARWGVDDSPLHF
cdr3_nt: TGTGCCAGCAGCGCCCGGTGGGGGGTTGACGATTCACCCCTCCACTTT

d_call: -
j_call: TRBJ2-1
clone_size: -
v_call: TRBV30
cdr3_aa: CAWALGSSYNEQFF
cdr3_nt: TGTGCCTGGGCCCTCGGGAGCTCCTACAATGAGCAGTTCTTC

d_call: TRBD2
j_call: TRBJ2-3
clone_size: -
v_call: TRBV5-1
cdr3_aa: CASSFGLAGEDTQYF
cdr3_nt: TGCGCCAGCAGCTTCGGACTAGCCGGTGAAGATACGCAGTATTTT

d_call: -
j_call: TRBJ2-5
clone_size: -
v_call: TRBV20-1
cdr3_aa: CSARGQRETQYF
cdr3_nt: TGCAGTGCTAGGGGGCAGAGGGAGACCCAGTACTTC

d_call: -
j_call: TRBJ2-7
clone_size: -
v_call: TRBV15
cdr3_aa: CATSRAGAGSYEQYF
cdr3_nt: TGTGCCACCAGCAGAGCTGGCGCCGGCTCCTACGAGCAGTACTTC

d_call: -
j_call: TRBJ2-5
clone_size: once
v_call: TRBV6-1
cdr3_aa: CASSERVWTAPGETQYF
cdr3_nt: TGTGCCAGCAGTGAAAGAGTGTGGACAGCCCCAGGGGAGACCCAGTACTTC

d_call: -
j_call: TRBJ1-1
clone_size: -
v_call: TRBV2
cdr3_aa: CASIWRSEPNTEAFF
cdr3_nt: TGTGCCAGCATTTGGAGGAGTGAGCCTAACACTGAAGCTTTCTTT

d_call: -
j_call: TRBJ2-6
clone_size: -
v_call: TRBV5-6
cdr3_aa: CASSVAPNVLTF
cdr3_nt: TGTGCCAGCAGCGTGGCCCCGAACGTCCTGACTTTC

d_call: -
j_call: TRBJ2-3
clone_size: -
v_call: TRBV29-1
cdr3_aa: CSVDNSNSDTQYF
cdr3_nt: TGCAGCGTTGACAACAGTAACTCAGATACGCAGTATTTT

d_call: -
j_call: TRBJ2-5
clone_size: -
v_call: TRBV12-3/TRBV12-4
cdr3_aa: CASSTLAEIETQYF
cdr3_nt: TGTGCCAGCAGCACCCTTGCCGAGATCGAGACCCAGTACTTC

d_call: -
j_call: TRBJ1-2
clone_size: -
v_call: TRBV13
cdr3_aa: CASSHRPYGYTF
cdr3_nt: TGTGCCAGCAGTCATAGGCCGTATGGCTACACCTTC

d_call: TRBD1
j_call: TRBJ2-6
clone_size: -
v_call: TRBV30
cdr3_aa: CAWGRTGPISGANVLTF
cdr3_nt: TGTGCCTGGGGTAGGACAGGGCCGATCTCTGGGGCCAACGTCCTGACTTTC

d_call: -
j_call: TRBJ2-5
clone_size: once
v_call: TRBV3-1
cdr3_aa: CASSARGRIQETQYF
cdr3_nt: TGTGCCAGCAGCGCCAGAGGACGGATCCAAGAGACCCAGTACTTC

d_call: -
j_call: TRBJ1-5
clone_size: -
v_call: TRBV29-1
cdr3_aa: CSVALDSSNQPQHF
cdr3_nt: TGCAGCGTGGCATTGGACAGTAGCAATCAGCCCCAGCATTTT

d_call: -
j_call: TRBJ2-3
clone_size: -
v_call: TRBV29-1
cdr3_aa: CSFMTGETDTQYF
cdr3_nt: TGCAGCTTCATGACAGGTGAAACAGATACGCAGTATTTT

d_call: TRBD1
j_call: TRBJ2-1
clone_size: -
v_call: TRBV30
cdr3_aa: CAWSLLTGGYNEQFF
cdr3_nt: TGTGCCTGGAGCCTTTTGACAGGGGGGTACAATGAGCAGTTCTTC

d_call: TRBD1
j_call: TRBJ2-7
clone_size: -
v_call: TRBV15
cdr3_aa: CATSKGQGGYEQYF
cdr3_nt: TGTGCCACCAGCAAGGGACAGGGGGGTTACGAGCAGTACTTC

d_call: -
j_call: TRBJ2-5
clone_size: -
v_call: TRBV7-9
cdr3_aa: CASSFRGVAGETQYF
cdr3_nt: TGTGCCAGCAGCTTTAGGGGTGTGGCGGGAGAGACCCAGTACTTC

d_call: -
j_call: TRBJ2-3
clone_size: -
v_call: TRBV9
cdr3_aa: CASSVTGSDTQYF
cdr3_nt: TGTGCCAGCAGCGTAACAGGGTCAGATACGCAGTATTTT

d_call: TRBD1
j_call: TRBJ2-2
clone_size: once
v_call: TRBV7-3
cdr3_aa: CASSPNRGTGELFF
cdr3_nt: TGTGCCAGCAGTCCGAACAGGGGCACCGGGGAGCTGTTTTTT

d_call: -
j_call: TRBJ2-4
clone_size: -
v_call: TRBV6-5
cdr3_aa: CASSTTGHNIQYF
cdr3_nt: TGTGCCAGCAGTACCACAGGGCACAACATTCAGTACTTC

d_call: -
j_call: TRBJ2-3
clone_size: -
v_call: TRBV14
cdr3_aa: CASSHTDTQYF
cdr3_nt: TGTGCCAGCAGCCACACAGATACGCAGTATTTT

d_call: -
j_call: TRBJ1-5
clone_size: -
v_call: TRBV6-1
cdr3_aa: CASRRLRDNLNQPQHF
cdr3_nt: TGTGCCAGCAGGAGACTCCGGGACAACCTCAATCAGCCCCAGCATTTT

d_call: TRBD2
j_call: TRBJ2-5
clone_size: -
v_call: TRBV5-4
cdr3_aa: CASSSLGRGDQETQYF
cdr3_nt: TGTGCCAGCAGCTCCCTCGGCCGGGGGGACCAAGAGACCCAGTACTTC

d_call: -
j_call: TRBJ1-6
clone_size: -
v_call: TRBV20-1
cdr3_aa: CSAMTEFNSPLHF
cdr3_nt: TGCAGTGCTATGACAGAGTTTAATTCACCCCTCCACTTT

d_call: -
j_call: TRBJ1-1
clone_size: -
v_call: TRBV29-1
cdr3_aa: CSVVAGLENTEAFF
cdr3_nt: TGCAGCGTTGTGGCAGGGTTAGAGAACACTGAAGCTTTCTTT